Listed here are 17 T cell receptor beta chains from one sample, sequenced in a study of neurological immune-mediated disorders. One entry per CDR3 protein, called by TCRdb with MiXCR from the 5' RACE reads. Of tens of thousands of distinct CDR3 sequences in the sample, roughly 5.5% were seen once. Sequenced material: PBMCs. The source of these receptors is a man younger than 35 with multiple sclerosis.

This clonotype was seen repeatedly, ten times or more. The V and J genes are TRBV7-3 and TRBJ1-1; D gene unclear. CDR1 is SGHTA and CDR2 is FQGTGA in the germline V gene. Trimming stripped 4 bases from V and 5 bases from J, with 11 bases between. The CDR3 is made up of 13 amino acids. The chain's CDR3 is CASSYLWRTEAFF. In DNA form, the CDR3 reads TGTGCCAGCAGCTACCTATGGAGGACTGAAGCTTTCTTT.

This clonotype was counted a single time. This chain uses TRBV12-3 or TRBV12-4 with TRBJ2-7, with D possibly being TRBD1 (5 bases). The CDR3 contains 14 residues. V was trimmed by 5 bases and J by 0 bases, leaving 11 bases between them. The CDR3 nucleotides read TGTGCCAGCAGTACAGGACCAAACTCCTACGAGCAGTACTTC. Residues: CASSTGPNSYEQYF.

This clonotype was seen repeatedly, ten times or more. The chain has TRBV6-5 and TRBJ2-2, with D unclear. V was cut by 1 base and J by 6 bases, with 3 bases left in between. The length of the CDR3 is 12 residues. Germline loops: CDR1 MNHEY, CDR2 SVGAGI. The CDR3 is CASSYFSGELFF. The CDR3 DNA is TGTGCCAGCAGTTACTTCTCCGGGGAGCTGTTTTTT.

In its sample, this clonotype was seen many times. The chain combines TRBV4-1 with TRBJ2-7; D is unclear. The ends were cut back, 1 base at V and 2 bases at J, with 12 bases in the middle. This CDR3 contains 15 residues. Germline-derived CDR1 and CDR2 are MGHRA and YSYEKL. Here the CDR3 DNA reads TGCGCCAGCAGCCAAGGCTCCTTTAAGACCTACGAGCAGTACTTC. Its protein product is CASSQGSFKTYEQYF.

This clonotype was detected many times. The chain joins TRBV20-1 to TRBJ2-1, with 7 bases aligning to TRBD2. V lost 6 bases and J lost 12; bases outside the gene matches: 8. Germline CDR1 DFQATT, CDR2 SNEGSKA (reference sequence). This CDR3 has 11 amino acids. Here the CDR3 DNA reads TGCAGTGCGTCCCGGGACTATACGCAGTTCTTC. Translated: CSASRDYTQFF.

This clonotype was found many times. The chain recombines TRBV29-1 with TRBJ2-1, with D possibly being TRBD2 (6 bases). This CDR3 comprises 14 residues. Germline assignment: CDR1 SQVTM and CDR2 ANQGSEA. Trimming pared 1 base from V and 7 bases from J, leaving 14 bases between. The CDR3 DNA sequence: TGCAGCGTTGAAGGCGCCGGGGGACGTAATGAGCAGTTCTTC. This translates into CSVEGAGGRNEQFF.

At least ten counts were recorded for this clonotype. The chain combines TRBV10-1 with TRBJ2-2; TRBD1 might be the D (5 bases). The CDR3 runs 15 residues. V lost 0 bases, J lost 6 bases, and 11 bases lay in between. The V gene's germline CDR1 is WNHNN and CDR2 SYGVQD (reference sequence). The CDR3 loop reads CASSESDRHAGELFF. The CDR3 region has the DNA TGCGCCAGCAGTGAGTCAGACAGACACGCCGGGGAGCTGTTTTTT.

At least ten counts were recorded for this clonotype. V usage is TRBV7-2 and J usage is TRBJ2-7; TRBD2 is a possible D gene (5 bases). The V gene lost 6 bases and the J gene lost 4 bases, with 13 bases spanning the gap. Germline CDR1 is SGHTA and CDR2 is FQGNSA. This CDR3 comprises 13 residues. The CDR3 region has the DNA TGTGCCAGCAGTGGCGGGTTCTTTTACGAGCAGTACTTC. The encoded protein is CASSGGFFYEQYF.

This clonotype showed up many times. The chain uses TRBV5-1 and TRBJ2-3, with D possibly TRBD2 on 5 matching bases. The CDR3 has 13 amino acids. Germline-derived CDR1 and CDR2 are SGHRS and YFSETQ. V was cut by 7 bases and J by 2 bases, with 11 bases left in between. CDR3 loop: CASALALTDTQYF. CDR3 DNA: TGCGCCAGCGCCCTAGCCCTCACAGATACGCAGTATTTT.

This clonotype has a handful of counts. The chain has TRBV20-1 and TRBJ2-7; D gene ambiguous. CDR3 length: 12 amino acids. V was pared by 1 base and J by 6 bases, with 10 bases between. Germline lookup yields CDR1 DFQATT and CDR2 SNEGSKA (reference sequence). The CDR3: CSARGSGGEQYF. CDR3 in DNA: TGCAGTGCTAGAGGGTCGGGCGGCGAGCAGTACTTC.

Many counts were recorded for this clonotype. This rearrangement joins TRBV5-1 to TRBJ2-3, with TRBD2 matching over 11 bases. This CDR3 has 17 residues. The ends lost 3 bases at V and 2 bases at J; junction bases unmatched: 8. Germline CDR1 is SGHRS and CDR2 is YFSETQ. The CDR3 sequence is CASSSAGTSGHTDTQYF. The CDR3 DNA follows: TGCGCCAGCAGCTCGGCTGGGACTAGCGGCCACACAGATACGCAGTATTTT.

To note about this clonotype: A much more abundant neighbour one base away suggests this may be a read error. The V and J genes are TRBV5-1 and TRBJ2-5, with TRBD2 as a possible D gene (6 bases). The CDR3 totals 13 residues. Between the trimmed V and J ends, which lost 4 bases and 5 bases, there was a span of 12 bases. Germline V lookup: CDR1 SGHRS, CDR2 YFSETQ. The CDR3 here is CASSRGNRETQYF. The DNA of the CDR3 is TGCGCCAGCAGCCGGGGGAACCGGGAGACCCAGTACTTC.

Many counts were recorded for this clonotype. The rearrangement links TRBV12-3 or TRBV12-4 to TRBJ2-4, with D hard to call. The CDR3 runs 15 residues. Trimming removed 6 bases at V and 4 bases at J, with 16 bases between. As DNA, the CDR3 is TGTGCCAGCAGCAACCATTACTCCCCTAAAAACATTCAGTACTTC. Translating gives CASSNHYSPKNIQYF.

The sample holds many counts of this clonotype. The rearrangement links TRBV20-1 to TRBJ2-2, with TRBD1 as a possible D gene (5 bases). The ends were cut back, 0 bases at V and 6 bases at J, with 20 bases in the middle. CDR3 length: 17 residues. CDR1 and CDR2 from the germline V gene are DFQATT and SNEGSKA (reference sequence). The CDR3 nucleotides are TGCAGTGCTAGAGATAGCAGGGATGCAATGTTGGCCGGGGAGCTGTTTTTT. It specifies CSARDSRDAMLAGELFF.

This clonotype was detected ten times or more. V gene TRBV20-1 combines with J gene TRBJ2-2; 7 nucleotides align to TRBD2. V was pared by 7 bases and J by 6 bases, with 5 bases of the junction left unmatched. Germline values: CDR1 DFQATT, CDR2 SNEGSKA (reference sequence). CDR3 length equals 12 residues. The CDR3 loop reads CSVKGRAGELFF. CDR3 sequence (DNA): TGCAGTGTAAAGGGGAGGGCCGGGGAGCTGTTTTTT.

This sequence joins TRBV15 and TRBJ1-5; no clear D gene. The V gene lost 4 bases and the J gene lost 2 bases, with 12 bases spanning the gap. CDR3 length equals 15 residues. Germline lookup yields CDR1 LNHNV and CDR2 YYDKDF (reference sequence). In DNA, the CDR3 is TGTGCCACCAGCATTGGGAGGGAGGGCAATCAGCCCCAGCATTTT. This codes for CATSIGREGNQPQHF.

J is TRBJ2-7 and V is TRBV30, with 8 bases fitting TRBD2. The ends lost 0 bases at V and 2 bases at J; junction bases unmatched: 3. CDR1 GTSNPN and CDR2 SVGIG come from the germline V gene (reference sequence). The CDR3 has 14 amino acids. This chain's CDR3 is CAWSVTSGPYEQYF. The CDR3 DNA sequence: TGTGCCTGGAGTGTAACTAGCGGCCCCTACGAGCAGTACTTC. Complete variable domain (other parts from reference TRBV30 and TRBJ2-7): SQTIHQWPATLVQPVGSPLSLECTVEGTSNPNLYWYRQAAGRGLQLLFYSVGIGQISSEVPQNLSASRPQDRQFILSSKKLLLSDSGFYLCAWSVTSGPYEQYFGPGTRLTVT.